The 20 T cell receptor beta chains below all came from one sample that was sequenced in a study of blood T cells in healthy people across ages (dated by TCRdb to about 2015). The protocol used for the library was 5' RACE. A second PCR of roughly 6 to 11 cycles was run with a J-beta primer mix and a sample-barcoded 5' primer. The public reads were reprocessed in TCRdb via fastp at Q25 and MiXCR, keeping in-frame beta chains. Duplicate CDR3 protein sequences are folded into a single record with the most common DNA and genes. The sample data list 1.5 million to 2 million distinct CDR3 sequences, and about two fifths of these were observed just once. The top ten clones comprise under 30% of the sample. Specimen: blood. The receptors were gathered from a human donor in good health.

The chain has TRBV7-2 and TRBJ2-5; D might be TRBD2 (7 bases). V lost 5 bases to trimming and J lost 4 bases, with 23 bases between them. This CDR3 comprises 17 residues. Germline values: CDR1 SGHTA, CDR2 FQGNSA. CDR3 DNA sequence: TGTGCCAGCAGCCGTACCTCCGGGACACCGGGGGGAGAGACCCAGTACTTC. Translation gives CASSRTSGTPGGETQYF.

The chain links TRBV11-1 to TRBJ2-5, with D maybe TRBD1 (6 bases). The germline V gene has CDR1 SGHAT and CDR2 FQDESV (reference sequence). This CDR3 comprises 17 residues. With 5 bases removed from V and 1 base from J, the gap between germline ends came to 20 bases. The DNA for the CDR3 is TGTGCCAGCAGCGGAGGCGTGCAGGGGCGAGCCCAAGAGACCCAGTACTTC. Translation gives CASSGGVQGRAQETQYF.

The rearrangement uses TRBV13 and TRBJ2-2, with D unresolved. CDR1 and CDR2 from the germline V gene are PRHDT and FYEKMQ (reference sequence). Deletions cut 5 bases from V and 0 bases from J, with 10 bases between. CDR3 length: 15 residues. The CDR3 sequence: CASSPYRPNTGELFF. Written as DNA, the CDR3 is TGTGCCAGCAGCCCTTACCGCCCGAACACCGGGGAGCTGTTTTTT.

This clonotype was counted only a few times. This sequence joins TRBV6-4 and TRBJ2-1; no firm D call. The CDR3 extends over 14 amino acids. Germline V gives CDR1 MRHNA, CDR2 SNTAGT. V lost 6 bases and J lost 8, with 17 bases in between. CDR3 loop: CASSQDLLAYEQFF. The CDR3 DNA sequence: TGTGCCAGCAGCCAAGATCTGTTAGCCTATGAGCAGTTCTTC.

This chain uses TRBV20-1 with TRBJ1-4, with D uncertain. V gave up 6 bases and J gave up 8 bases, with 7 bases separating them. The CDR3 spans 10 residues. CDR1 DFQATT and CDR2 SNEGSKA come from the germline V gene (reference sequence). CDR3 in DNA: TGCAGTGCCAGCGAGGAAAAACTGTTTTTT. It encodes CSASEEKLFF.

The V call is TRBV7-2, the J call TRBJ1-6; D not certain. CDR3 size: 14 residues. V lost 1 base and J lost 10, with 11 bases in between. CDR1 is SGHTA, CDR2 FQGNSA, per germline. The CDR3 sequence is CASSLVGPESPLHF. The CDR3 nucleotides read TGTGCCAGCAGCTTAGTAGGGCCGGAGTCACCCCTCCACTTT.

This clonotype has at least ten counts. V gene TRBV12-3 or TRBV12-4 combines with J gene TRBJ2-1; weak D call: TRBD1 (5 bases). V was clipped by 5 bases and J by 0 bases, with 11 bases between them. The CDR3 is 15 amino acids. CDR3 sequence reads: CASSLQGNSYNEQFF. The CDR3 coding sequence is TGTGCCAGCAGTCTCCAGGGAAACTCCTACAATGAGCAGTTCTTC.

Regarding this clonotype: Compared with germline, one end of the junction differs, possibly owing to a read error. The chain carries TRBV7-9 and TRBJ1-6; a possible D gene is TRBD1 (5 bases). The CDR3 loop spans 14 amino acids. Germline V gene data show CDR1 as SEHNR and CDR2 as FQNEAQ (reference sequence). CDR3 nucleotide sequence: TGTGCCAGCAGCTCCGGGGGGGATAATTCACCCCCCCACTTT. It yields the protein CASSSGGDNSPPHF.

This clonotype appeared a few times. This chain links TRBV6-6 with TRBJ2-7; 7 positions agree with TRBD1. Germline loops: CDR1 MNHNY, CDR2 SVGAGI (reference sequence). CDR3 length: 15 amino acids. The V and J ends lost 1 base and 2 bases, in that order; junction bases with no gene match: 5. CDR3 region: CASSYLGQGAYEQYF. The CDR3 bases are TGTGCCAGCAGTTACTTGGGGCAGGGGGCCTACGAGCAGTACTTC.

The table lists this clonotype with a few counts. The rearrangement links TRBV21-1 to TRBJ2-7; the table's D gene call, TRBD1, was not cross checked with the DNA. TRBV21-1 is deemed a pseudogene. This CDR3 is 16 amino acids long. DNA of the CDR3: TGTGCCAGCAGCACCCCAAGACAGGGTTTGTGCTACGAGCAGTACTTC. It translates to CASSTPRQGLCYEQYF.

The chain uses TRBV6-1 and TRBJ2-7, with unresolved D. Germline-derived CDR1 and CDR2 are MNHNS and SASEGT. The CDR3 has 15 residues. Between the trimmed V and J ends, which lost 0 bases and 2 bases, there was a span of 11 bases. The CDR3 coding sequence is TGTGCCAGCAGTGAAGCGCAGTTTCTTACCTACGAGCAGTACTTC. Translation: CASSEAQFLTYEQYF.

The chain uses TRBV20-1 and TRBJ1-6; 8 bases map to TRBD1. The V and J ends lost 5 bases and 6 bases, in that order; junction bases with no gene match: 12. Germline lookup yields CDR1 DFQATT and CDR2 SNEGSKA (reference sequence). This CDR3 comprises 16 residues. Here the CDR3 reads CSAPGPGGVGNSPLHF. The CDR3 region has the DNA TGCAGTGCTCCCGGTCCAGGGGGCGTGGGTAATTCACCCCTCCACTTT.

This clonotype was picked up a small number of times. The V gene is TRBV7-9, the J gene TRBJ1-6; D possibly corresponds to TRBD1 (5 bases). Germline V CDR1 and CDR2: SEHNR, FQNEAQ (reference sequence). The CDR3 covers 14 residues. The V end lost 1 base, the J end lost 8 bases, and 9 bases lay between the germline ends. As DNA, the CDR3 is TGTGCCAGCAGCTTAGACGGGGGTCATTCACCCCTCCACTTT. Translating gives CASSLDGGHSPLHF.

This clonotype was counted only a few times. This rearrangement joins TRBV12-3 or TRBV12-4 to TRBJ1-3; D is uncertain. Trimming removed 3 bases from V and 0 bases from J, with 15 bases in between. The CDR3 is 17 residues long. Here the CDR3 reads CASSFIPPVASGNTIYF. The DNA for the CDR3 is TGTGCCAGCAGTTTTATCCCCCCTGTCGCCTCTGGAAACACCATATATTTT.

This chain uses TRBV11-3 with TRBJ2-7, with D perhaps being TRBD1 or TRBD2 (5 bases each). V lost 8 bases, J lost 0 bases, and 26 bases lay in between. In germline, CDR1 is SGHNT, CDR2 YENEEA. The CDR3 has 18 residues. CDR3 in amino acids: CASGFTFEGTRASYEQYF. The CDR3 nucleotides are TGTGCCAGCGGGTTTACCTTTGAGGGGACCAGGGCCTCCTACGAGCAGTACTTC.

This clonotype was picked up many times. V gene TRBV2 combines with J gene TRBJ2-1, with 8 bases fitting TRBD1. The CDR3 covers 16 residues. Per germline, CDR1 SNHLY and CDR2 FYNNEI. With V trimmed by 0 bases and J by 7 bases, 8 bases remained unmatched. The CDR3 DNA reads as TGTGCCAGCAGTGAAGCCGGCAGGGGGCGCGATAATGAGCAGTTCTTC. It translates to CASSEAGRGRDNEQFF.

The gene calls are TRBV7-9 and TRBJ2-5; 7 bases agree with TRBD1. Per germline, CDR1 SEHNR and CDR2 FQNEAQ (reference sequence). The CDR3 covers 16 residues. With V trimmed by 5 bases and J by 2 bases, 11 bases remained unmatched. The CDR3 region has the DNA TGTGCCAGCAGCCCTTCTCCCGGACAGGATCAAGAGACCCAGTACTTC. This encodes CASSPSPGQDQETQYF.

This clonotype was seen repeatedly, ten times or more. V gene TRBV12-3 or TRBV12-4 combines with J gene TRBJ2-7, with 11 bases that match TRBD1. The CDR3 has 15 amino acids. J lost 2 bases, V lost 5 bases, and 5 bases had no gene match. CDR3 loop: CASSLRTGGAYEQYF. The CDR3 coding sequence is TGTGCCAGCAGTCTCCGGACAGGGGGCGCCTACGAGCAGTACTTC.

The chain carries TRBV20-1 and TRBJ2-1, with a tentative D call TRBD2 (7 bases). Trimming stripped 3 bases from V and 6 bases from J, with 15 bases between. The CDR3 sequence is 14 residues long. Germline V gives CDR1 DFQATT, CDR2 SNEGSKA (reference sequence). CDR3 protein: CSARAGGPINEQFF. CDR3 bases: TGCAGTGCTAGGGCCGGGGGGCCAATCAATGAGCAGTTCTTC.

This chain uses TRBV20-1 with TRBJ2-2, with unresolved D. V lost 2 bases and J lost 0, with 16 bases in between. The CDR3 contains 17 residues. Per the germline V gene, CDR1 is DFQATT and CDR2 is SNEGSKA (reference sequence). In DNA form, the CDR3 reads TGCAGTGCTAGACCCGGCCCGAGTTCTACGAACACCGGGGAGCTGTTTTTT. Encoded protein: CSARPGPSSTNTGELFF.